This entry lists 24 T cell receptor beta chains sequenced from one sample in a study of blood T cell repertoires in COVID-19. Generated by immunoSEQ multiplex PCR, the TCRdb table keeps only in-frame clones and is missing some. Among roughly 300,000 clones, 90% were seen once, and the ten largest hold 6.5% to 8%. The sequenced sample consisted of peripheral blood. These receptors originate from a woman aged 25 to 45 with COVID-19, enrolled during active disease.

The chain joins TRBV11-2 to TRBJ2-1; 8 positions match TRBD2. Germline trimming cut 5 bases from V and 1 base from J; bases unmatched to any gene: 7. The germline gives CDR1 SGHAT, CDR2 FQNNGV. CDR3 length: 16 residues. CDR3 nucleotides: TGTGCCAGCAGCATTACTAGCGGCTATTCCTACAATGAGCAGTTCTTC. Protein product: CASSITSGYSYNEQFF. The variable domain in full, completed from reference TRBV11-2 and TRBJ2-1, reads EAGVAQSPRYKIIEKRQSVAFWCNPISGHATLYWYQQILGQGPKLLIQFQNNGVVDDSQLPKDRFSAERLKGVDSTLKIQPAKLEDSAVYLCASSITSGYSYNEQFFGPGTRLTVL.

The CDR3 coding sequence is TGTGCCAGCAGCTCCCTCCGGGCGCAGGGGGCCCAGTACTTC. Its protein product is CASSSLRAQGAQYF. This chain uses TRBV13 with TRBJ2-5; 7 nucleotides agree with TRBD1. This CDR3 is 14 amino acids long. V was pared by 4 bases and J by 9 bases, with 11 bases of the junction left unmatched. From germline, CDR1 is PRHDT and CDR2 FYEKMQ (reference sequence).

The chain uses TRBV13 and TRBJ2-7; the match to TRBD2 covers 9 bases. The CDR3 contains 19 residues. The germline V gene has CDR1 PRHDT and CDR2 FYEKMQ (reference sequence). V lost 1 base and J lost 6; bases outside the gene matches: 19. CDR3 nucleotides: TGTGCCAGCAGCTTAGACGTGGCGGGAGGGGTAACACGTATAGCCGAGCAGTACTTC. This gives the protein CASSLDVAGGVTRIAEQYF.

V and J are TRBV30 and TRBJ2-7; perhaps TRBD2 as D (5 bases). Trimming stripped 0 bases from V and 3 bases from J, with 12 bases between. Germline V gives CDR1 GTSNPN, CDR2 SVGIG (reference sequence). The CDR3 is made up of 14 amino acids. Here the CDR3 reads CAWSVVAGNYEQYF. Written as DNA, the CDR3 is TGTGCCTGGAGTGTAGTCGCCGGGAACTACGAGCAGTACTTC.

This clone was counted a single time. This chain joins TRBV4-3 and TRBJ2-3; 8 nucleotides match TRBD2. The CDR3 totals 16 residues. V shed 4 bases, J shed 3 bases, and the junction held 9 bases outside the gene matches. Per germline, CDR1 LGHNA and CDR2 YSLEER. The CDR3 here is CASSRLAGGGTDTQYF. CDR3 nucleotides: TGCGCCAGCAGCCGGTTGGCGGGGGGAGGTACAGATACGCAGTATTTT.

The V and J genes are TRBV6-2 or TRBV6-3 and TRBJ2-2; TRBD2 might be the D (5 bases). The V end was cut by 6 bases, the J end by 6 bases, with 14 bases between. Per the germline V gene, CDR1 is MNHEY and CDR2 is SVGEGT. The CDR3 is made up of 14 amino acids. The CDR3 is CASSERRGSGELFF. The CDR3 DNA follows: TGTGCCAGCAGCGAGAGGAGAGGGTCCGGGGAGCTGTTTTTT.

The rearrangement links TRBV28 to TRBJ1-5; TRBD1 matches at 8 bases. Germline lookup yields CDR1 MDHEN and CDR2 SYDVKM. The V gene end was trimmed by 3 bases and the J gene end by 4 bases; junction bases not matched to a gene: 8. This CDR3 spans 16 amino acids. The CDR3 sequence is CASSLGTGGTNQPQHF. The CDR3 DNA reads as TGTGCCAGCAGTTTGGGGACAGGAGGGACTAATCAGCCCCAGCATTTT.

This sequence joins TRBV24-1 and TRBJ2-1; 7 bases are a match to TRBD2. The CDR3 consists of 14 residues. Unmatched junction bases numbered 8, after V lost 11 bases and J lost 2 bases. Germline V gene lookup returns CDR1 KGHDR and CDR2 SFDVKD. In DNA form, the CDR3 reads TGTGCCAGAACCCCGGGAGGAACCTACAATGAGCAGTTCTTC. Amino acids: CARTPGGTYNEQFF.

The rearrangement links TRBV29-1 to TRBJ2-1, with TRBD1 matching over 8 bases. The CDR3 covers 15 residues. V lost 3 bases and J lost 4; bases outside the gene matches: 8. Germline V gene sequence: CDR1 SQVTM, CDR2 ANQGSEA. The DNA of the CDR3 is TGCAGCGTTGATCGCCGGGACAGGCCATACAATGAGCAGTTCTTC. It encodes CSVDRRDRPYNEQFF.

This chain links TRBV7-3 with TRBJ2-1; 7 positions match TRBD2. CDR3 size: 16 residues. Germline CDR1 reads SGHTA; CDR2 reads FQGTGA. Losses at the gene ends were 0 bases for V and 4 bases for J; bases not matched to a gene: 6. The CDR3: CASSLTERGGYNEQFF. The CDR3 nucleotides read TGTGCCAGCAGCTTAACAGAGCGGGGCGGGTACAATGAGCAGTTCTTC.

The V call is TRBV28, the J call TRBJ2-7; 7 nucleotides match TRBD2. V lost 4 bases and J lost 4; bases outside the gene matches: 7. Germline V CDR1 and CDR2: MDHEN, SYDVKM. The CDR3 has 14 amino acids. This chain's CDR3 is CASSSPGRAYEQYF. CDR3 DNA sequence: TGTGCCAGCAGTTCCCCTGGGAGGGCGTACGAGCAGTACTTC.

The rearrangement uses TRBV7-9 and TRBJ2-2, with 8 bases that match TRBD1. CDR1 is SEHNR and CDR2 is FQNEAQ in the germline V gene (reference sequence). V was clipped by 4 bases and J by 3 bases; unmatched bases: 1. The CDR3 runs to 14 residues. For the CDR3, the DNA is TGTGCCAGCAGCTGGGACAGGCACACCGGGGAGCTGTTTTTT. Amino acids: CASSWDRHTGELFF.

The V gene is TRBV23-1, the J gene TRBJ2-7; 7 bases match TRBD1. TRBV23-1 has ORF status, its function being uncertain. The CDR3 consists of 15 residues. With 1 base clipped from V and 2 bases from J, the junction kept 5 bases outside the gene matches. CDR3 sequence reads: CASSQLGQTTYEQYF. The CDR3 DNA follows: TGCGCCAGCAGTCAATTGGGACAGACTACCTACGAGCAGTACTTC.

The table lists this clone with a few counts. V is TRBV6-5 and J is TRBJ1-1; 9 bases map to TRBD1. This CDR3 is built from 14 residues. The V and J ends lost 7 bases and 5 bases, in that order; junction bases with no gene match: 8. Germline assignment: CDR1 MNHEY and CDR2 SVGAGI. CDR3 sequence reads: CASIQIQGATEAFF. The CDR3 region has the DNA TGTGCCAGCATTCAAATACAGGGGGCTACTGAAGCTTTCTTT.

The genes are TRBV11-3 and TRBJ1-2, with D possibly being TRBD1 (6 bases). Germline loops: CDR1 SGHNT, CDR2 YENEEA. The CDR3 is made up of 14 amino acids. Trimming stripped 6 bases from V and 8 bases from J, with 19 bases between. CDR3 bases: TGTGCCAGCAGGAACAGGGATAGAGGTGGAGGCTACACCTTC. Its translation: CASRNRDRGGGYTF.

The chain carries TRBV27 and TRBJ2-3; D ambiguous. The V and J ends lost 4 bases and 0 bases respectively, with 14 bases between them. Germline V gene lookup returns CDR1 MNHEY and CDR2 SMNVEV (reference sequence). This CDR3 has 16 residues. The CDR3 here is CASSSPAVGSTDTQYF. CDR3 nucleotide sequence: TGTGCCAGCAGTTCCCCCGCGGTCGGGAGCACAGATACGCAGTATTTT.

The V gene is TRBV19, the J gene TRBJ2-3; 8 bases are shared with TRBD1. The CDR3 totals 14 residues. Germline values: CDR1 LNHDA, CDR2 SQIVND (reference sequence). V gave up 6 bases and J gave up 2 bases; unmatched junction bases: 4. The CDR3 region has the DNA TGTGCCAGTAGGATGACAGGGGCCACAGATACGCAGTATTTT. Protein: CASRMTGATDTQYF.

The chain recombines TRBV4-1 with TRBJ2-7, with 7 bases aligning to TRBD2. This CDR3 spans 16 amino acids. Per the germline V gene, CDR1 is MGHRA and CDR2 is YSYEKL. The J segment lost 2 bases and the V segment lost 1 base, leaving 8 bases of the junction unmatched. The CDR3 DNA is TGCGCCAGCAGCCAAGTGGAGCGGGGCTACCCCTACGAGCAGTACTTC. Amino acids: CASSQVERGYPYEQYF.

The rearrangement joins TRBV6-5 to TRBJ1-1; D is ambiguous. V gave up 7 bases and J gave up 7 bases, with 10 bases separating them. The CDR3 extends over 11 amino acids. In germline, CDR1 is MNHEY, CDR2 SVGAGI. The CDR3 DNA reads as TGTGCCAGCACTGCCCGGGGTGAAGCTTTCTTT. This encodes CASTARGEAFF.

In the case of this clone: This same CDR3 is encoded by further DNA sequences in the sample. V usage is TRBV11-3 and J usage is TRBJ2-2; 10 nucleotides line up with TRBD2. Germline V gives CDR1 SGHNT, CDR2 YENEEA. The CDR3 covers 16 residues. V trimming: 1 base; J trimming: 4 bases; junction bases outside the gene matches: 3. The CDR3 is CASSLVLAGVTGELFF. For the CDR3, the DNA is TGTGCCAGCAGCTTAGTCCTAGCGGGAGTCACCGGGGAGCTGTTTTTT. Complete variable domain (other parts from reference TRBV11-3 and TRBJ2-2): EAGVVQSPRYKIIEKKQPVAFWCNPISGHNTLYWYLQNLGQGPELLIRYENEEAVDDSQLPKDRFSAERLKGVDSTLKIQPAELGDSAVYLCASSLVLAGVTGELFFGEGSRLTVL.

The chain uses TRBV18 and TRBJ1-5; 7 bases agree with TRBD1. The CDR3 runs 15 residues. Germline assignment: CDR1 KGHSH and CDR2 LQKENI. With 5 bases clipped from V and 1 base from J, the junction kept 5 bases outside the gene matches. The CDR3 protein is CASSSTGRSNQPQHF. The CDR3 DNA reads TGTGCCAGCTCATCGACAGGGCGAAGCAATCAGCCCCAGCATTTT.

The chain uses TRBV19 and TRBJ2-3; 9 bases are a match to TRBD2. This CDR3 has 16 residues. Looked up from germline, CDR1 is LNHDA and CDR2 is SQIVND (reference sequence). V dropped 10 bases and J dropped 1; count of bases not matched to a gene: 12. CDR3 sequence (DNA): TGTGCCACCTCCGGCTGGCGGGAGGGCCGCACAGATACGCAGTATTTT. Its translation is CATSGWREGRTDTQYF.

The chain links TRBV28 to TRBJ1-4; unclear D gene. Germline CDR1 reads MDHEN; CDR2 reads SYDVKM. The CDR3 totals 12 residues. Trimming took 2 bases from V and 8 from J, leaving 6 bases between them. Here the CDR3 reads CASSLMREKLFF. The CDR3, as DNA: TGTGCCAGCAGTTTAATGAGAGAAAAACTGTTTTTT.

This clone was detected once. Here the CDR3 DNA reads TGTGCCAGTAGTTCTCTGGCGGGAGGGTTAGACGAGCAGTACTTC. Encoded protein: CASSSLAGGLDEQYF. V is TRBV19 and J is TRBJ2-7, with TRBD2 matching over 9 bases. V was pared by 5 bases and J by 5 bases, with 10 bases of the junction left unmatched. This CDR3 has 15 amino acids. Germline CDR1 LNHDA, CDR2 SQIVND (reference sequence).